The rows below give T cell receptor beta chains drawn from one sample of a study of blood T cell repertoires in COVID-19. TCRdb keeps only in-frame clones here, not all; method: immunoSEQ multiplex PCR. The table has tens of thousands of clones, over 80% seen once. Sequencing was performed on peripheral blood. All receptors derive from a woman older than 75 with active or convalescent COVID-19. Each CDR3 is given with its conserved first and last residue. D genes are given only for firm matches. The size of a clone is reported for some rows only, either as once, few or many, or as a class for expanded clones.

D gene: TRBD1
clone size: -
J gene: TRBJ1-1
V gene: TRBV2
CDR3 DNA: TGTGCCAGCAGGCCAGGGGGTGTGAACACTGAAGCTTTCTTT
CDR3 protein: CASRPGGVNTEAFF

D gene: -
clone size: -
J gene: TRBJ1-5
V gene: TRBV28
CDR3 DNA: TGTGCCAGCAGGGGCTCAAGCAATCAGCCCCAGCATTTT
CDR3 protein: CASRGSSNQPQHF

D gene: TRBD1
clone size: -
J gene: TRBJ1-6
V gene: TRBV2
CDR3 DNA: TGTGCCAGCAGGGGACAGTCAAGTAATTCACCCCTCCACTTT
CDR3 protein: CASRGQSSNSPLHF

D gene: -
clone size: -
J gene: TRBJ1-5
V gene: TRBV10-1
CDR3 DNA: TGCGCCAGCAGTGAGACGGAACTTCGGGGCAATCAGCCCCAGCATTTT
CDR3 protein: CASSETELRGNQPQHF

D gene: -
clone size: few
J gene: TRBJ1-1
V gene: TRBV5-1
CDR3 DNA: TGCGCCAGCAGCTTGGAATACCTGGGGGGAAACACTGAAGCTTTCTTT
CDR3 protein: CASSLEYLGGNTEAFF

D gene: -
clone size: -
J gene: TRBJ1-1
V gene: TRBV11-2
CDR3 DNA: TGTGCCAGCAGCTTTGGACCGGACCGAGGGGGCACTGAAGCTTTCTTT
CDR3 protein: CASSFGPDRGGTEAFF

D gene: TRBD1
clone size: -
J gene: TRBJ2-6
V gene: TRBV5-8
CDR3 DNA: TGTGCCAGCAGCCCAGACAGGGGAGGCCTCTCTGGGGCCAACGTCCTGACTTTC
CDR3 protein: CASSPDRGGLSGANVLTF

D gene: -
clone size: -
J gene: TRBJ2-7
V gene: TRBV7-9
CDR3 DNA: TGTGCCAGCAGCTTAGCGGGGGGGGCCTCCTACGAGCAGTACTTC
CDR3 protein: CASSLAGGASYEQYF

D gene: TRBD2
clone size: -
J gene: TRBJ2-5
V gene: TRBV4-3
CDR3 DNA: TGCGCCAGCAGTCAAGCGGGAGGGGGTTTAGAGACCCAGTACTTC
CDR3 protein: CASSQAGGGLETQYF

D gene: TRBD1
clone size: -
J gene: TRBJ1-3
V gene: TRBV15
CDR3 DNA: TGTGCCACCAGCAGAAACAGGGGTTTAGGAGGAAACACCATATATTTT
CDR3 protein: CATSRNRGLGGNTIYF

D gene: -
clone size: -
J gene: TRBJ2-5
V gene: TRBV5-4
CDR3 DNA: TGTGCCAGCACTCCAGGTGGGAGCTCCGAAGAGACCCAGTACTTC
CDR3 protein: CASTPGGSSEETQYF

D gene: -
clone size: -
J gene: TRBJ1-1
V gene: TRBV4-1
CDR3 DNA: TGCGCCAGCAGCCTGTTGAGCGGGACTAAGACTGAAGCTTTCTTT
CDR3 protein: CASSLLSGTKTEAFF

D gene: TRBD2
clone size: -
J gene: TRBJ2-3
V gene: TRBV10-2
CDR3 DNA: TGCGCCAGCAGCCCGACTAGCGGAGCCACAGATACGCAGTATTTT
CDR3 protein: CASSPTSGATDTQYF

D gene: TRBD1
clone size: -
J gene: TRBJ2-4
V gene: TRBV6-5
CDR3 DNA: TGTGCCAGCCTCCAGGGGGCCGAAAACATTCAGTACTTC
CDR3 protein: CASLQGAENIQYF

D gene: -
clone size: many
J gene: TRBJ1-5
V gene: TRBV6-8
CDR3 DNA: TGTGCCAGCAGTTACCCAGGAGGACAGCCCCAGCATTTT
CDR3 protein: CASSYPGGQPQHF

D gene: TRBD2
clone size: -
J gene: TRBJ2-1
V gene: TRBV7-3
CDR3 DNA: TGTGCCAGCAGTTCCCCCCCGGGGGGGGCCTCATACAATGAGCAGTTCTTC
CDR3 protein: CASSSPPGGASYNEQFF

D gene: -
clone size: -
J gene: TRBJ1-2
V gene: TRBV6-6
CDR3 DNA: TGTGCCAGCAGTTACACGGGGGATGGCTACACCTTC
CDR3 protein: CASSYTGDGYTF

D gene: -
clone size: -
J gene: TRBJ2-7
V gene: TRBV4-3
CDR3 DNA: TGCGCCAGCAGCCAAGGTCCAGGGAGGACAGGGCAGTACTTC
CDR3 protein: CASSQGPGRTGQYF

D gene: -
clone size: -
J gene: TRBJ1-6
V gene: TRBV28
CDR3 DNA: TGTGCCAGCCAGCAGGAAAATAATTCACCCCTCCACTTT
CDR3 protein: CASQQENNSPLHF

D gene: -
clone size: -
J gene: TRBJ1-2
V gene: TRBV6-5
CDR3 DNA: TGTGCCAGCAGTCTCGACAGGCATAATGGCTACACCTTC
CDR3 protein: CASSLDRHNGYTF

D gene: -
clone size: once
J gene: TRBJ2-5
V gene: TRBV7-3
CDR3 DNA: TGTGCCAGCAGCTTATTGGCACAGGCCCAAGAGACCCAGTACTTC
CDR3 protein: CASSLLAQAQETQYF

D gene: -
clone size: -
J gene: TRBJ1-1
V gene: TRBV12-3/TRBV12-4
CDR3 DNA: TGTGCCAGCAGTGACAGTATGAACACTGAAGCTTTCTTT
CDR3 protein: CASSDSMNTEAFF

D gene: -
clone size: -
J gene: TRBJ2-7
V gene: TRBV21-1
CDR3 DNA: TGTGCCAGCAGCAAACGACTAGCGGGAGACAAAGGCGACGAGCAGTACTTC
CDR3 protein: CASSKRLAGDKGDEQYF

D gene: TRBD2
clone size: -
J gene: TRBJ2-1
V gene: TRBV6-2/TRBV6-3
CDR3 DNA: TGTGCCAGCAGTTACGGGGCTAGCGGGGAGCAGTTCTTC
CDR3 protein: CASSYGASGEQFF

D gene: -
clone size: -
J gene: TRBJ1-2
V gene: TRBV18
CDR3 DNA: TGTGCCAGCTCTCCAAAAACACAGGCAAACTATGGCTACACCTTC
CDR3 protein: CASSPKTQANYGYTF

D gene: TRBD2
clone size: -
J gene: TRBJ2-7
V gene: TRBV7-2
CDR3 DNA: TGTGCCAGCAGCTCAGCAACCTTAGCGGGAGGTTCGCCCTACGAGCAGTACTTC
CDR3 protein: CASSSATLAGGSPYEQYF

D gene: TRBD1
clone size: -
J gene: TRBJ1-5
V gene: TRBV6-6
CDR3 DNA: TGTGCCAGCAGCTCCAGGACAGGGGGCTATCAGCCCCAGCATTTT
CDR3 protein: CASSSRTGGYQPQHF